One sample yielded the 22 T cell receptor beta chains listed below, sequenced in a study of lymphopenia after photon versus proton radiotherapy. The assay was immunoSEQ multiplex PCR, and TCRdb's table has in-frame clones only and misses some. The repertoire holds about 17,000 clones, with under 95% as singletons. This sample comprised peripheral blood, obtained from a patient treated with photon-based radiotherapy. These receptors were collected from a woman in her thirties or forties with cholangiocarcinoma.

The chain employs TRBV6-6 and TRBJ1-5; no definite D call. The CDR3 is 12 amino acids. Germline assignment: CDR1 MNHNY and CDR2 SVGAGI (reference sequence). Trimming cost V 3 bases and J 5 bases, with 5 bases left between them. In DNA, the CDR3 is TGTGCCAGCAGTTATGAGGATCAGCCCCAGCATTTT. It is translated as CASSYEDQPQHF.

The CDR3 spells CASSPQGSGNTIYF. In nucleotides, the CDR3 is TGTGCCAGCAGTCCCCAGGGGTCTGGAAACACCATATATTTT. This chain uses TRBV2 with TRBJ1-3; D may be TRBD1 (6 bases). The CDR3 extends over 14 amino acids. V was pared by 5 bases and J by 1 base, with 9 bases between. Germline V CDR1 and CDR2: SNHLY, FYNNEI. Drawing the rest from reference TRBV2 and TRBJ1-3, the complete variable domain is EPEVTQTPSHQVTQMGQEVILRCVPISNHLYFYWYRQILGQKVEFLVSFYNNEISEKSEIFDDQFSVERPDGSNFTLKIRSTKLEDSAMYFCASSPQGSGNTIYFGEGSWLTVV.

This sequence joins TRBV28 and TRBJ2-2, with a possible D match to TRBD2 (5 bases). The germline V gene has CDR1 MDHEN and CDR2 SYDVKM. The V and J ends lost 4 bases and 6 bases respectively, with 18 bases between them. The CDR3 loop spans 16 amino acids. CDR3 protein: CASSYSGLGVPGELFF. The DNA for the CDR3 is TGTGCCAGCAGTTATTCGGGTCTCGGGGTGCCCGGGGAGCTGTTTTTT.

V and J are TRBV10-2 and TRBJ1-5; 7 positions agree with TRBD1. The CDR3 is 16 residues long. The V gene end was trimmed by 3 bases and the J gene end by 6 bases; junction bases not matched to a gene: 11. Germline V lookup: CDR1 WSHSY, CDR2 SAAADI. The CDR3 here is CASSDPTRGRTQPQHF. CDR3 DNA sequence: TGCGCCAGCAGTGATCCGACGAGGGGGCGCACTCAGCCCCAGCATTTT.

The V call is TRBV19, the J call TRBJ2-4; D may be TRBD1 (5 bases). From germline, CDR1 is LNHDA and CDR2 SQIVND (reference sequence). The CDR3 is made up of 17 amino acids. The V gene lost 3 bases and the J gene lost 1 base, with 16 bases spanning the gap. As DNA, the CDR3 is TGTGCCAGTAGTATCCAGACAGCCTTTCAGGCCAAAAACATTCAGTACTTC. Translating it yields CASSIQTAFQAKNIQYF.

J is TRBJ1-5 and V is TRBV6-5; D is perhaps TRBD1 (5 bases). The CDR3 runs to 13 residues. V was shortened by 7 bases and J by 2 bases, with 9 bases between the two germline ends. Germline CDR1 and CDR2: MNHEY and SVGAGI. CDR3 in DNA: TGTGCCAGCACTATGGGGGGCAATCAGCCCCAGCATTTT. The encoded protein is CASTMGGNQPQHF.

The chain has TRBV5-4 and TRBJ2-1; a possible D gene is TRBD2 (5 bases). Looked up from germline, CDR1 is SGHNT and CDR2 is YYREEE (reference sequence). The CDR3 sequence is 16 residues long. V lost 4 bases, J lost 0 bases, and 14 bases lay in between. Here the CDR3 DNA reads TGTGCCAGCAGCAACCCGGGATTTAGCTCCTACAATGAGCAGTTCTTC. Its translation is CASSNPGFSSYNEQFF. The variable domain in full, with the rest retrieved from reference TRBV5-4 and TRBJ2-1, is ETGVTQSPTHLIKTRGQQVTLRCSSQSGHNTVSWYQQALGQGPQFIFQYYREEENGRGNFPPRFSGLQFPNYSSELNVNALELDDSALYLCASSNPGFSSYNEQFFGPGTRLTVL.

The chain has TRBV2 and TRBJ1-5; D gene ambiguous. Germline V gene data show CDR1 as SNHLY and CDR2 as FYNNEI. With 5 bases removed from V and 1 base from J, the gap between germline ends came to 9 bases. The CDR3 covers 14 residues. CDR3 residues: CASSPGQSNQPQHF. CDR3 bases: TGTGCCAGCAGTCCAGGTCAGAGCAATCAGCCCCAGCATTTT.

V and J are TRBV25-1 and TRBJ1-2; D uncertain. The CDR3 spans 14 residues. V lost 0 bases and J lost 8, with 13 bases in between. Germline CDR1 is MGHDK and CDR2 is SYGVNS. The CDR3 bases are TGTGCCAGCAGTGAATATGGGGAGGGATACGGCTACACCTTC. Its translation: CASSEYGEGYGYTF.

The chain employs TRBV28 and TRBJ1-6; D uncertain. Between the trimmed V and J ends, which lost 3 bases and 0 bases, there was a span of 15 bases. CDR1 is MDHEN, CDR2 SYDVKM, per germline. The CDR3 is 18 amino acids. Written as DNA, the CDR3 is TGTGCCAGCAGTTTCGGACGGCGGGGAAGCTCCTATAATTCACCCCTCCACTTT. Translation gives CASSFGRRGSSYNSPLHF.

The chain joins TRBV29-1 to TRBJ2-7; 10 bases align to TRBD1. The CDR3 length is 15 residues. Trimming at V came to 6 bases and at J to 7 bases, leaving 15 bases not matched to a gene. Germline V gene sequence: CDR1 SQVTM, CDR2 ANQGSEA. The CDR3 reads CSVESGRTGGGEQYF. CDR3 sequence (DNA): TGCAGCGTGGAAAGCGGCCGGACAGGGGGTGGGGAGCAGTACTTC.

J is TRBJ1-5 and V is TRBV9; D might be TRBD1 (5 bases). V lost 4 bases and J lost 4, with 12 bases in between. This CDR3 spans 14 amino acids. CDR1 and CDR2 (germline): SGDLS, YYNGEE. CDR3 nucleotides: TGTGCCAGCAGCCCCGCGACAGCTAATCAGCCCCAGCATTTT. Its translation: CASSPATANQPQHF.

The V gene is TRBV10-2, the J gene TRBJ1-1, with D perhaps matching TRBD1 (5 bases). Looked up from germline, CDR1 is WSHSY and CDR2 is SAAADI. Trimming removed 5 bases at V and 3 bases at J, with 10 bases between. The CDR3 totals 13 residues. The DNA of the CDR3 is TGCGCCAGCAGTCAGCAGGGTTACACTGAAGCTTTCTTT. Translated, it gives CASSQQGYTEAFF.

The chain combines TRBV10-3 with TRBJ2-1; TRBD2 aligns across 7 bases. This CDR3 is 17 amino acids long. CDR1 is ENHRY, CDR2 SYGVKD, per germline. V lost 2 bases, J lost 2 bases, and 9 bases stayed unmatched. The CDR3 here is CAISEGGLADTYNEQFF. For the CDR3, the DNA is TGTGCCATCAGTGAGGGAGGTCTAGCGGATACCTACAATGAGCAGTTCTTC.

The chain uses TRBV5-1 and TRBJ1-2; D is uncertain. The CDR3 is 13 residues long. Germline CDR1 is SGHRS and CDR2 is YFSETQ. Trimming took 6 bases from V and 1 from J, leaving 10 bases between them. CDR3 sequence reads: CASKAGFNYGYTF. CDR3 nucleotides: TGCGCCAGCAAGGCCGGCTTTAACTATGGCTACACCTTC.

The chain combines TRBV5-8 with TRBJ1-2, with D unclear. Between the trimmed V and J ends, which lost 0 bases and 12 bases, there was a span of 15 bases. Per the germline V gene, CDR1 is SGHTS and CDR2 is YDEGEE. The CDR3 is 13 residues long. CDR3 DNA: TGTGCCAGCAGCTTGGTTAATATTATCGGGAACACCTTC. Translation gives CASSLVNIIGNTF.

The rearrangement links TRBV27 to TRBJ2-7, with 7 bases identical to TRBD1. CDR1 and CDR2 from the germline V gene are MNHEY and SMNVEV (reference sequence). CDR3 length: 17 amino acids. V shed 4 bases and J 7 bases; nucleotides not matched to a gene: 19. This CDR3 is CASSWISRGQLSGEQYF. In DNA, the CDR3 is TGTGCCAGCAGTTGGATTTCGAGGGGGCAGCTGTCGGGAGAGCAGTACTTC.

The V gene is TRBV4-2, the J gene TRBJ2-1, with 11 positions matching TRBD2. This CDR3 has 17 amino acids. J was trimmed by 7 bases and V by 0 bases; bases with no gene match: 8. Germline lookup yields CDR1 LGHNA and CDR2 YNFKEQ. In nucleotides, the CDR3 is TGTGCCAGCAGCCAAGAAGATTTAGCGGGGGGGTGGAATGAGCAGTTCTTC. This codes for CASSQEDLAGGWNEQFF.

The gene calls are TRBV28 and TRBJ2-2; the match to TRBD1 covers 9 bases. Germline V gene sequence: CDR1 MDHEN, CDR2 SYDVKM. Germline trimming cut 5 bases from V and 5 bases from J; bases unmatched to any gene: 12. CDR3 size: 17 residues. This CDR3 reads CASSPEPGTGRTGELFF. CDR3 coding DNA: TGTGCCAGCAGTCCCGAACCCGGGACAGGGAGGACCGGGGAGCTGTTTTTT.

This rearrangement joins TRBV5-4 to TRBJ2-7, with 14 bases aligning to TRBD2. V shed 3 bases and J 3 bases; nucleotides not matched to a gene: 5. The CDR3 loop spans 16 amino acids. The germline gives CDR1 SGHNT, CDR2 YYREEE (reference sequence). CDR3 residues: CASSSGTSGGGYEQYF. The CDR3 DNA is TGTGCCAGCAGCTCCGGGACTAGCGGGGGAGGCTACGAGCAGTACTTC.

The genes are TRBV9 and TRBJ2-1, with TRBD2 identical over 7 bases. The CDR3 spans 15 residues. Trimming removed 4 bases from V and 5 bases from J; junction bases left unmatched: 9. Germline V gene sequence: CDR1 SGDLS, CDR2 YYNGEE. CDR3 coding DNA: TGTGCCAGCAGCACCCGGGACTACCTTGACAATGAGCAGTTCTTC. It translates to CASSTRDYLDNEQFF.

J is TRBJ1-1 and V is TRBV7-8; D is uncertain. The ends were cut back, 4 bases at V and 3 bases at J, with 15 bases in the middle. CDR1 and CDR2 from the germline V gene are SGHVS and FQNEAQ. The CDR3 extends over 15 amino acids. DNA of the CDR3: TGTGCCAGCAGCTCTAGGAACAAAGGGCACACTGAAGCTTTCTTT. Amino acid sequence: CASSSRNKGHTEAFF.